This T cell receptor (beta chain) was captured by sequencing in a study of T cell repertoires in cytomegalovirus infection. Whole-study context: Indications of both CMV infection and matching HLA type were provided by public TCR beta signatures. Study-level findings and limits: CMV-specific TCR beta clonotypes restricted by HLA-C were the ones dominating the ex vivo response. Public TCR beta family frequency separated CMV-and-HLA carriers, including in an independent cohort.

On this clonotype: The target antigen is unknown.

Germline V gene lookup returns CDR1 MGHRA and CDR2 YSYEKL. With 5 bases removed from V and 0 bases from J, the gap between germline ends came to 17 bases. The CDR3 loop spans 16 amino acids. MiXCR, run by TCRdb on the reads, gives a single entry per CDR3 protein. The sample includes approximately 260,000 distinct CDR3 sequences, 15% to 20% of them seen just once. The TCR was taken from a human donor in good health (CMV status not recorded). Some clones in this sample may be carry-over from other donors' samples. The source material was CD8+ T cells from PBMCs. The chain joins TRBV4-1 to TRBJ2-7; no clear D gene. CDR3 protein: CASSFRADSSSYEQYF. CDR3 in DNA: TGCGCCAGCAGCTTTAGGGCCGATTCGAGCTCCTACGAGCAGTACTTC.